This T cell receptor (beta chain) was observed in a study of T cells in Graves' hyperthyroidism and ophthalmopathy. Study findings and constraints: Through a model of 13 V-J features, ophthalmopathy was separated from stable hyperthyroidism.

This clonotype showed up many times. The antigen remains unidentified. Patients aged 18 to 65 had newly diagnosed hyperthyroidism of under 2 months' duration. Clinical symptoms, serum thyroxine and TRAb, thyroid ultrasound and orbital computed tomography together formed the diagnostic basis. Germline V gene data show CDR1 as SGHTA and CDR2 as FQGTGA. After removal of 4 bases from V and 3 bases from J, the junction contained 21 bases not matched to a gene. The CDR3 length is 19 residues. Amplification yielded TCR beta CDR3 regions, with RNA transcripts as the source. First-round RT-PCR targeting the TCR CDR3 was performed with the HTBI primer set. MiXCR, run by TCRdb on the multiplex PCR reads, gives a single entry per CDR3 protein. The table has some 550,000 distinct CDR3 sequences, about 20% seen once; the top ten hold around 27%.

The chain recombines TRBV7-3 with TRBJ2-7; 7 nucleotides match TRBD1. Sequenced material: blood. This TCR was sampled from a man aged 18-30 years with Graves' hyperthyroidism. The CDR3 loop is CASSSIIRKGRQGVYEQYF. CDR3 sequence (DNA): TGTGCCAGCAGCTCAATTATTCGGAAAGGGAGACAGGGTGTCTACGAGCAGTACTTC.